One and the same sample provided the 22 T cell receptor beta chains below, sequenced in a study of chemoradiotherapy in HPV16-positive cancers. Profiling relied on immunoSEQ multiplex PCR, and the TCRdb table lists in-frame clones only, not all of them. Of fewer than 70,000 clones in the sample, about nine tenths were seen once. This specimen was blood, taken from a patient who underwent chemoradiotherapy. The source is a human donor with HPV-associated anogenital cancer.

V and J are TRBV5-1 and TRBJ1-1; 10 bases line up with TRBD1. Germline CDR1 is SGHRS and CDR2 is YFSETQ. The junction had 10 bases not matched to a gene; V was cut back by 4 bases and J by 4 bases. The CDR3 length is 16 residues. As DNA, the CDR3 is TGCGCCAGCAGCAGAGAGACAGGGGGCACGGGCACTGAAGCTTTCTTT. It codes for CASSRETGGTGTEAFF.

V is TRBV18 and J is TRBJ2-5, with a tentative D call TRBD1 (6 bases). This CDR3 region has 15 residues. The V gene's germline CDR1 is KGHSH and CDR2 LQKENI. Between the trimmed V and J ends, which lost 0 bases and 4 bases, there was a span of 12 bases. CDR3 sequence: CASSPPRGGLETQYF. The CDR3 bases are TGTGCCAGCTCACCACCCAGGGGTGGATTAGAGACCCAGTACTTC.

V usage is TRBV9 and J usage is TRBJ1-1; D is unclear. V was clipped by 0 bases and J by 0 bases, with 3 bases between them. The germline V gene has CDR1 SGDLS and CDR2 YYNGEE. This CDR3 has 13 amino acids. CDR3 DNA sequence: TGTGCCAGCAGCGTAGAGGTGAACACTGAAGCTTTCTTT. Its translation: CASSVEVNTEAFF.

The V gene is TRBV5-1, the J gene TRBJ2-3, with D perhaps TRBD2 (6 bases). CDR1 and CDR2 (germline): SGHRS, YFSETQ. The CDR3 sequence is 14 residues long. V shed 4 bases and J shed 0 bases, with 9 bases lying between them. The CDR3 region has the DNA TGCGCCAGCAGCAGGGACTTTAGCACAGATACGCAGTATTTT. This sequence encodes CASSRDFSTDTQYF.

The J gene is TRBJ2-7, the V gene TRBV6-6; 12 bases match TRBD1. From germline, CDR1 is MNHNY and CDR2 SVGAGI (reference sequence). The J segment lost 4 bases and the V segment lost 7 bases, leaving 5 bases of the junction unmatched. The CDR3 runs to 14 residues. CDR3 DNA sequence: TGTGCCAGCACTAGGGGACAGGGGGCTTACGAGCAGTACTTC. Translating it yields CASTRGQGAYEQYF.

V is TRBV27 and J is TRBJ2-7; D remains unclear. Per the germline V gene, CDR1 is MNHEY and CDR2 is SMNVEV (reference sequence). The CDR3 runs to 14 residues. The germline V and J ends were trimmed by 3 bases and 2 bases, with 11 bases remaining between them. CDR3 in amino acids: CASSFTASTYEQYF. DNA for the CDR3: TGTGCCAGCAGTTTTACGGCCTCCACCTACGAGCAGTACTTC.

The chain combines TRBV7-8 with TRBJ1-4; the D is unclear. Trimming pared 5 bases from V and 3 bases from J, leaving 13 bases between. The germline V gene encodes CDR1 SGHVS and CDR2 FQNEAQ. There are 15 residues in the CDR3. CDR3 in DNA: TGTGCCAGCAGCGAGGCTCGGATAGCTAATGAAAAACTGTTTTTT. As protein: CASSEARIANEKLFF.

The chain carries TRBV5-4 and TRBJ1-2; 9 bases line up with TRBD1. Unmatched junction bases numbered 13, after V lost 4 bases and J lost 3 bases. Germline CDR1 and CDR2: SGHNT and YYREEE (reference sequence). The CDR3 is 17 amino acids. In DNA form, the CDR3 reads TGTGCCAGCAGCATCCGGGACAGGGATATCTCCTACTATGGCTACACCTTC. Its translation: CASSIRDRDISYYGYTF.

This clone occurred once. The V and J genes are TRBV5-4 and TRBJ2-1; 10 bases agree with TRBD1. The V gene end was trimmed by 4 bases and the J gene end by 4 bases; junction bases not matched to a gene: 5. The CDR3 extends over 15 amino acids. Germline V lookup: CDR1 SGHNT, CDR2 YYREEE (reference sequence). The CDR3 coding sequence is TGTGCCAGCAGCCTACCGGGACAGGGGTACAATGAGCAGTTCTTC. Translating gives CASSLPGQGYNEQFF.

The V call is TRBV5-4, the J call TRBJ1-1; D is possibly TRBD1 (6 bases). This CDR3 is 13 amino acids long. Germline CDR1 is SGHNT and CDR2 is YYREEE (reference sequence). V was clipped by 7 bases and J by 6 bases, with 16 bases between them. CDR3 loop: CASGPQGRPEAFF. CDR3 DNA: TGTGCCAGCGGACCACAGGGTCGGCCTGAAGCTTTCTTT.

As DNA, the CDR3 is TGTGCCAGCGGCAGGGGGCTGTACGAGCAGTACTTC. This encodes CASGRGLYEQYF. This chain joins TRBV6-5 and TRBJ2-7, with 8 bases identical to TRBD1. The length of the CDR3 is 12 residues. Germline lookup yields CDR1 MNHEY and CDR2 SVGAGI. After removal of 8 bases from V and 4 bases from J, the junction contained 4 bases not matched to a gene.

The chain carries TRBV6-4 and TRBJ2-2; D ambiguous. Germline V gene sequence: CDR1 MRHNA, CDR2 SNTAGT. Trimming shortened V by 5 bases and J by 3 bases, and 13 bases separated the two germline ends. CDR3 size: 15 residues. DNA of the CDR3: TGTGCCAGCAGTCGGACCCCGGGCGACACCGGGGAGCTGTTTTTT. Translating it yields CASSRTPGDTGELFF.

This chain connects TRBV7-2 to TRBJ1-5; 8 bases match TRBD1. V lost 4 bases and J lost 5; bases outside the gene matches: 4. The germline CDR1 and CDR2 sequences are SGHTA and FQGNSA. This CDR3 comprises 14 residues. CDR3 nucleotides: TGTGCCAGCAGCTGGGGGACAGGATATCAGCCCCAGCATTTT. This sequence encodes CASSWGTGYQPQHF.

J is TRBJ2-1 and V is TRBV5-6, with D hard to call. The length of the CDR3 is 15 residues. V lost 4 bases to trimming and J lost 2 bases, with 13 bases between them. The germline V gene encodes CDR1 SGHDT and CDR2 YYEEEE. CDR3 coding DNA: TGTGCCAGCAGCCTCACTACTAACCCCTACAATGAGCAGTTCTTC. Translation: CASSLTTNPYNEQFF.

The CDR3 DNA follows: TGTGCCAGCAGTATCCGGGCTAACACCGGGGAGCTGTTTTTT. It encodes CASSIRANTGELFF. The rearrangement links TRBV6-5 to TRBJ2-2; no clear D. CDR3 length equals 14 residues. Trimming pared 5 bases from V and 2 bases from J, leaving 9 bases between. Germline assignment: CDR1 MNHEY and CDR2 SVGAGI.

This clone was recorded only once. The J gene is TRBJ1-1, the V gene TRBV4-1, with D possibly being TRBD1 (5 bases). The CDR3 runs to 13 residues. Germline assignment: CDR1 MGHRA and CDR2 YSYEKL. V shed 0 bases and J shed 9 bases, with 11 bases lying between them. The CDR3 spells CASSQDKGLKAFF. The DNA for the CDR3 is TGCGCCAGCAGCCAAGATAAGGGGCTTAAAGCTTTCTTT.

The chain employs TRBV7-3 and TRBJ2-1; tentative D call: TRBD2 (6 bases). The V end lost 0 bases, the J end lost 10 bases, and 13 bases lay between the germline ends. CDR1 and CDR2 from the germline V gene are SGHTA and FQGTGA. The CDR3 totals 14 residues. CDR3 nucleotides: TGTGCCAGCAGCTTAACGCCGGGACTTGGGGAGCAGTTCTTC. Translated, it gives CASSLTPGLGEQFF.

CDR3 nucleotide sequence: TGCGCCAGCAGCTTGGGTTCCGACGCTGGAAACACCATATATTTT. Translated: CASSLGSDAGNTIYF. The chain has TRBV5-1 and TRBJ1-3; D is unclear. The CDR3 consists of 15 residues. Trimming took 0 bases from V and 2 from J, leaving 9 bases between them. Germline V CDR1 and CDR2: SGHRS, YFSETQ. Complete variable domain (other parts from reference TRBV5-1 and TRBJ1-3): KAGVTQTPRYLIKTRGQQVTLSCSPISGHRSVSWYQQTPGQGLQFLFEYFSETQRNKGNFPGRFSGRQFSNSRSEMNVSTLELGDSALYLCASSLGSDAGNTIYFGEGSWLTVV.

This clone was picked up a small number of times. The rearrangement joins TRBV6-1 to TRBJ2-7; D call uncertain. Deletions cut 5 bases from V and 2 bases from J, with 10 bases between. This CDR3 is 13 amino acids long. Germline assignment: CDR1 MNHNS and CDR2 SASEGT. The CDR3 nucleotides read TGTGCCAGCAGTACCGGGCCTGCCTACGAGCAGTACTTC. This translates into CASSTGPAYEQYF.

V usage is TRBV21-1 and J usage is TRBJ1-3. TRBV21-1 constitutes a pseudogene. This CDR3 region has 17 residues. DNA of the CDR3: TGTGCCAGCAGCAATGAAGGGTGGAGGACGTCTGGAAACACCATATATTTT. Translation gives CASSNEGWRTSGNTIYF.

The chain carries TRBV28 and TRBJ2-7; a possible D gene is TRBD2 (5 bases). The ends were cut back, 5 bases at V and 0 bases at J, with 11 bases in the middle. Per germline, CDR1 MDHEN and CDR2 SYDVKM. The CDR3 consists of 14 residues. DNA for the CDR3: TGTGCCAGCAGTCCCCGGACTTTCTCCTACGAGCAGTACTTC. This gives the protein CASSPRTFSYEQYF.

CDR3 sequence: CASSTTGTSGNYEQYF. The CDR3 DNA reads TGTGCCAGCAGCACAACGGGGACTAGCGGGAACTACGAGCAGTACTTC. V is TRBV11-1 and J is TRBJ2-5; TRBD2 aligns across 13 bases. TRBJ2-7 matches the DNA end more closely, so the J call is doubtful. The CDR3 contains 16 residues. The germline gives CDR1 SGHAT, CDR2 FQDESV (reference sequence).